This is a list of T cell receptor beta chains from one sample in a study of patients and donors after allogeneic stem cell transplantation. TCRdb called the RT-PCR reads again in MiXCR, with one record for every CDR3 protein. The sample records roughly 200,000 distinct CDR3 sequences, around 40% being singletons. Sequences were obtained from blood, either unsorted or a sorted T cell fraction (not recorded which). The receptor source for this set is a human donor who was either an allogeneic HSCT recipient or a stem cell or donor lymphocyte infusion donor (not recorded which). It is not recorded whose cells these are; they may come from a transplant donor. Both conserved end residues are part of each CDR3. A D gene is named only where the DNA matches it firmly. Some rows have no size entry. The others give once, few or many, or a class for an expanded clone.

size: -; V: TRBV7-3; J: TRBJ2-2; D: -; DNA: TGTGCCAGCAGCCTTAGCGAGATTCCAGGAGGGGAGCTGTTTTTT; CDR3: CASSLSEIPGGELFF
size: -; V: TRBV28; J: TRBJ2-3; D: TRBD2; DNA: TGTGCCAGCAGTCCCGGGACTAGGGTTGATACGCAGTATTTT; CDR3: CASSPGTRVDTQYF
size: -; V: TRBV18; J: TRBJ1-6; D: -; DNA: TGTGCCAGCTCACCAACGGGGACCGATTCACCCCTCCACTTT; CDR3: CASSPTGTDSPLHF
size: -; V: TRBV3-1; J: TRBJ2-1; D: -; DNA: TGTGCCAGCAGCCACGTCCCGGTCGGGGGGCCGTACAATGAGCAGTTCTTC; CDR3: CASSHVPVGGPYNEQFF
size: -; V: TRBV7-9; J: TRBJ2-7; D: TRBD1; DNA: TGTGCCAGCAGCAAAGAGACAGGGAGCGAGCAGTACTTC; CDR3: CASSKETGSEQYF
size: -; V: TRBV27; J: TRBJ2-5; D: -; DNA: TGTGCCAGCAGTTTATCATTGGGGGGACCCCAGTACTTC; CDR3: CASSLSLGGPQYF
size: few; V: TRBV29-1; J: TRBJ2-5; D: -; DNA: TGCAGCGTTGTCCCGCAAGAGACCCAGTACTTC; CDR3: CSVVPQETQYF
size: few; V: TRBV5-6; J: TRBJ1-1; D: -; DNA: TGTGCCAGCAGCTTGATCGTTGGTGAAGCTTTCTTT; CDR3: CASSLIVGEAFF
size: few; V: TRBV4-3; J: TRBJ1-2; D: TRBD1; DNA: TGCGCCAGCAGCCGAGACAGGGCCTACTTCTATGGCTACACCTTC; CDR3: CASSRDRAYFYGYTF
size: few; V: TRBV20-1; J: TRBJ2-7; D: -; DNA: TGCAGTGCTACCTCGGGACTCAGCTCCTACGAGCAGTACTTC; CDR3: CSATSGLSSYEQYF
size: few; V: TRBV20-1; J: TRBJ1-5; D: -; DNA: TGCAGTGTATCGGACGGTTATCAGCCCCAGCATTTT; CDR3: CSVSDGYQPQHF
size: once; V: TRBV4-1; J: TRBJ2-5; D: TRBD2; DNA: TGCGCCAGCAGCCTGACGGGACTAGCCCCGAGGGAGACCCAGTACTTC; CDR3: CASSLTGLAPRETQYF
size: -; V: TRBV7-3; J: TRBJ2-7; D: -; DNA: TGTGCCAGCAGCTTACGGCCAGGGGATGCCGAGCAGTACTTC; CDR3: CASSLRPGDAEQYF
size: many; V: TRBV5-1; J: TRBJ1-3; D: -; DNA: TGTGCCAGCAGTTTAGGCAGCTCTGGAAACACCATATATTTT; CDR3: CASSLGSSGNTIYF
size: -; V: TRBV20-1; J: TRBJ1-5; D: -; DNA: TGCAGTGCTAGCCTGGGCCGTGGTGGACAGCCCCAGCATTTT; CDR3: CSASLGRGGQPQHF
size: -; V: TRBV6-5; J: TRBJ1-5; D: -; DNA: TGTGCCAGCAGTAAAGGCGGGTATCAGCCCCAGCATTTT; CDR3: CASSKGGYQPQHF
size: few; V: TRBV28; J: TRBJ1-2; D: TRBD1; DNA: TGTGCCAGCAGTTTACAGGGGGCGCTGGGCTACACCTTC; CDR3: CASSLQGALGYTF
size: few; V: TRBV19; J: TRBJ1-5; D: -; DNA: TGTGCCAGTAGTACCCCTGGGGGGGGCCTAAGGGATAGCAATCAGCCCCAGCATTTT; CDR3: CASSTPGGGLRDSNQPQHF
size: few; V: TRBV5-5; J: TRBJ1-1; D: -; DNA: TGTGCCAGCAGCTGGTTTCCGGGGGAAGCTTTCTTT; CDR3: CASSWFPGEAFF
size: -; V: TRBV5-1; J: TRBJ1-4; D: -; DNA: TGCGCCAGCAGTCTGGGCGAAGTAAATGAAAAACTGTTTTTT; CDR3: CASSLGEVNEKLFF
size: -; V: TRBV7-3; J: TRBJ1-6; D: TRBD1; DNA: TGTGCCAGCAGCCCGACCGGGACAGTAAATTCACCCCTCCACTTT; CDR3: CASSPTGTVNSPLHF
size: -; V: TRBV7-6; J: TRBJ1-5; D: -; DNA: TGTGCCAGCAGCTTAGAGTCAGGGGCGCGAAATCAGCCCCAGCATTTT; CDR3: CASSLESGARNQPQHF
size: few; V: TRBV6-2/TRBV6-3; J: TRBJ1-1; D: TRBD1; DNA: TGTGCCAGCAGGGGCACAGGGGGAAACACTGAAGCTTTCTTT; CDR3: CASRGTGGNTEAFF
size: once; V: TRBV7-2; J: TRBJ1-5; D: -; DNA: TGTGCCAGCAGCTTACAGAAGTTCGGCGGACAGTTTCTGGACCAGCCCCAGCATTTT; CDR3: CASSLQKFGGQFLDQPQHF
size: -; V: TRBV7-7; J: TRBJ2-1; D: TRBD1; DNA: TGTGCCAGCAGTTCGGACAGGGGTCCCTCCTACAATGAGCAGTTCTTC; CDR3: CASSSDRGPSYNEQFF
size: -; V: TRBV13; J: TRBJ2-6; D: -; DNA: TGTGCCAGCAGCTTCCCCGTGGGCTCTGGGGCCAACGTCCTGACTTTC; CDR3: CASSFPVGSGANVLTF
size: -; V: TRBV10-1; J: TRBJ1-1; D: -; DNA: TGCGCCAGCAGTGAGGGACACCCCATTGGAGCTTTCTTT; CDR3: CASSEGHPIGAFF
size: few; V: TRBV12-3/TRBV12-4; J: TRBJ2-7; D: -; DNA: TGTGCCAGCAGTTTAATGGCGACAGCTTCCTACGAGCAGTACTTC; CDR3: CASSLMATASYEQYF
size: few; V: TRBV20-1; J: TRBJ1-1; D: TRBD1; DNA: TGCAGTGCCGTAGCGGGACAGCTTTTGAACACTGAAGCTTTCTTT; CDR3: CSAVAGQLLNTEAFF
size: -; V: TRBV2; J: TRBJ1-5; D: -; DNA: TGTGCCAGCAGTGTGCAGGGACCGGATCAGCCCCAGCATTTT; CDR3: CASSVQGPDQPQHF
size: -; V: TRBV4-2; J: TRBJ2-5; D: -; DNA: TGTGCCAGCAGCCGAACGGACACCCTAACGACCCAGTACTTC; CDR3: CASSRTDTLTTQYF
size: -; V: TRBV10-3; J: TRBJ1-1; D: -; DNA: TGTGCCATCAGTGTTAACAGGGATTGGGGCACTGAAGCTTTCTTT; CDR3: CAISVNRDWGTEAFF
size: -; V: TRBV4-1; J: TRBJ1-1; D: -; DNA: TGCGCCAGCAGCCAAGGCGGCAGGGGAGGATCTGAAGCTTTCTTT; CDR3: CASSQGGRGGSEAFF
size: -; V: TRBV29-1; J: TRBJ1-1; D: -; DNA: TGCAGCGTTGAATACAGGGCGGGCACTGAAGCTTTCTTT; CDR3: CSVEYRAGTEAFF
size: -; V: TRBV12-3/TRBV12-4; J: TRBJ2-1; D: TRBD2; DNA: TGTGCCAGCAGTTTTCTAGCGGGGGAAGGCAATGAGCAGTTCTTC; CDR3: CASSFLAGEGNEQFF
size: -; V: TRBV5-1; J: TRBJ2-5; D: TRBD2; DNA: TGCGCCAGCAGCGGAGGGACTAGCGTGAGCCAAGAGACCCAGTACTTC; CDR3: CASSGGTSVSQETQYF
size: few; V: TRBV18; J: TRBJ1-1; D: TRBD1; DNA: TGTGCCAGCTCACCCAACAGGGACAGCATGAACACTGAAGCTTTCTTT; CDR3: CASSPNRDSMNTEAFF
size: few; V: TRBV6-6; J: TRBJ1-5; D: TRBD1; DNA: TGTGCCAGCCGGACAGGCCTTCAGCCCCAGCATTTT; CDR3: CASRTGLQPQHF
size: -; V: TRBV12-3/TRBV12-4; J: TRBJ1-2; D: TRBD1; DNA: TGTGCCAGCAGTTTGGACAGGTTAAACTATGGCTACACCTTC; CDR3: CASSLDRLNYGYTF
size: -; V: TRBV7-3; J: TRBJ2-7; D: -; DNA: TGTGCCAGCAGCTTTTGCAGGGCGGTCTACGAGCAGTACTTC; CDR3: CASSFCRAVYEQYF
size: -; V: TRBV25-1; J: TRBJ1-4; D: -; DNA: TGTGCCAGCAGTGAATCAGTATGGGAAAAACTGTTTTTT; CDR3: CASSESVWEKLFF
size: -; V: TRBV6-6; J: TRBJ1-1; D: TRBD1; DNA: TGTGCCAGCAGCTTAACGGGACAGGAAGCTTTCTTT; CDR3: CASSLTGQEAFF
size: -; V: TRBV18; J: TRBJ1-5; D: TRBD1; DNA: TGTGCCAGCTCACCAACGGGACAGGGAAATCAGCCCCAGCATTTT; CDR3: CASSPTGQGNQPQHF
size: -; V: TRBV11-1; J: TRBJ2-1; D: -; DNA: TGTGCCAGCAGCCGCAGGGGAGATGAGCAGTTCTTC; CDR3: CASSRRGDEQFF
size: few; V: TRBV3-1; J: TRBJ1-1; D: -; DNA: TGTGCCAGCACCCAAGAGGGGAGGGGGAACACTGAAGCTTTCTTT; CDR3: CASTQEGRGNTEAFF
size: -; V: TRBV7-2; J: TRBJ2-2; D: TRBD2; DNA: TGTGCCAGCAGCTTCCGGGACTACCACACCGGGGAGCTGTTTTTT; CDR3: CASSFRDYHTGELFF
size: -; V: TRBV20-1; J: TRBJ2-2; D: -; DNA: TGCAGTGCTAGTCCCAGTAGTAACACCGGGGAGCTGTTTTTT; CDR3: CSASPSSNTGELFF
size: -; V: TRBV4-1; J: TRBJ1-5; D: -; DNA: TGCGCCAGCAGCCAACAAAATCGCCGGGATCAGCCCCAGCATTTT; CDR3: CASSQQNRRDQPQHF
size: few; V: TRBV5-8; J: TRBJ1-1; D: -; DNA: TGTGCCAGCAGCTTGGGAAACAGGGTTAGGACTGAAGCTTTCTTT; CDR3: CASSLGNRVRTEAFF
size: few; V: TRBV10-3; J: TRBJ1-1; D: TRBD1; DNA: TGTGCCACCCAGACCTCCGGGACAGGGAACACTGAAGCTTTCTTT; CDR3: CATQTSGTGNTEAFF
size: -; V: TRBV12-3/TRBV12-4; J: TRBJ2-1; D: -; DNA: TGTGCCAGCAGTTTGGGGGTAGGGGCTATGATTGAGCAGTTCTTC; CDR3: CASSLGVGAMIEQFF
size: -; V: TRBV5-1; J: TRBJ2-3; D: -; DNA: TGCGCCAGCAGCTTCCAAAGGCCTAGCACAGATACGCAGTATTTT; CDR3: CASSFQRPSTDTQYF
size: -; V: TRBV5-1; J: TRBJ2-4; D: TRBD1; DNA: TGCGCCAGCAGGATCGGACAGGGGAACATTCAGTACTTC; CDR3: CASRIGQGNIQYF
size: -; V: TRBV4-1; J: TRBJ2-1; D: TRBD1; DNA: TGCGCCAGCAGCCAGGGACAGGGACAGGGGAATGAGCAGTTCTTC; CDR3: CASSQGQGQGNEQFF
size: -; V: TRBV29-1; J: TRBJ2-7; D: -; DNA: TGCAGCGTTACCGACGGCTCCTACGAGCAGTACTTC; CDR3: CSVTDGSYEQYF
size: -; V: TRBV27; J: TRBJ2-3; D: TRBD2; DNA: TGTGCCAGCAGTTTGGCGGGGGGGCGATATTTGGATACGCAGTATTTT; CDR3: CASSLAGGRYLDTQYF
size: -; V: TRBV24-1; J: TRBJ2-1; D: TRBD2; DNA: TGTGCCACCAGAACTAGCGGGGACAATGAGCAGTTCTTC; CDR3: CATRTSGDNEQFF